This T cell receptor beta chain was sequenced for a study of human T cells and chemical hapten exposure (dated by TCRdb to about 2021). A note on the overall study: For sensitization, 2% DPC in acetone was applied to a roughly 2 cm by roughly 2 cm area of upper inner arm skin. Peripheral blood TCR repertoire changes were tracked in vivo in alopecia patients during primary and secondary sensitization to the hapten diphenylcyclopropenone (DPC). Throughout the approximately 26-week study period, patients were also given weekly therapeutic DPC doses on the scalp. Patch testing was done on the upper back using Finn chambers containing 0.01% DPC, and results were scored after 6 days according to International Contact Dermatitis Research Group standards. The mostly female patient cohort included alopecia areata with under or over 50% scalp involvement, alopecia totalis and alopecia universalis. About 29 alopecia patients gave blood for TCR sequencing at one to four time points (pre-sensitization, 2, 6 and 24 weeks). Blood samples were taken from patients before sensitization (week 0) and at 2, 6 and about 24 weeks after DPC sensitization. Libraries were combined into a pool for sequencing, and differences in TCR yield between samples came mainly from small differences in library volumes within the pool. The research as a whole found: Significantly more large CDR3 similarity clusters were formed by expanded TCRs than by pre-sensitization or healthy control sets, consistent with antigen-driven responses. Patch test score correlated positively with the number of PT1 expanded TCRs, reaching significance at thresholds 8, 16 and 32 but not at 4. Repeated subsampling changed both the strength of the expansion versus patch-test correlation and the threshold at which that correlation became significant. Because all patients had alopecia, a presumed autoimmune disease, the immune response of the patients might differ from that of healthy individuals. The number of TCRs above 1 in 1000 frequency did not change with DPC sensitization; there was no evidence of global repertoire structure alterations.

Remarks on this clonotype: The antigen this receptor binds is unknown. Base-call qualities are not available, and no considerably larger clone is one nucleotide away.

CDR1 is given as LGHNA and CDR2 as YNFKEQ, both from the germline V gene. The germline ends are 6 bases apart after V is trimmed by 2 bases and J by 4 bases. The cysteine opens and the phenylalanine closes a CDR3 of 14 amino acids. The kept DNA is CDR3 alone, 42 bases in frame from the first base. According to the study, the label for this sample's time point signals: patch test 1, 2 weeks after DPC sensitization. The treatment or condition label of this sample denotes: therapeutic diphenylcyclopropenone sensitization with weekly scalp DPC. Blood at each patch-test visit was drawn before the patch test was applied. To be eligible, patients had to be aged 18 to 70, diagnosed with alopecia and judged suitable for DPC therapy, while pregnant patients were excluded. Total RNA was extracted from unfractionated whole blood collected in Tempus Blood RNA tubes. The library was prepared using RACE. Sequencing was carried out with a NextSeq 500. During library preparation, unique molecular identifiers were attached to individual cDNA molecules so that TCRs could be counted quantitatively and reproducibly. For every blood RNA sample, sequencing covered both the TCR alpha and TCR beta chains. On the authors' methods: The median number of TCRs per sample was over 85,000, ranging from 23,224 to 690,600. The Decombinator software suite was used to annotate the V, J and CDR3 of the TCR reads. For the PS versus PT1 abundance plots, all samples were subsampled to the same number of TCRs (28,000). Expanded TCRs were defined as absent before sensitization and observed at least eight times at the 2-week time point. TCRdb reran the public reads through fastp at Q25 and MiXCR, keeping productive beta chains. Every distinct CDR3 protein forms one entry, paired with its most common genes and DNA. TCRdb's processing, not the authors' own work, is the source of the V and J calls. This sample holds 180,000 or so distinct CDR3 sequences; roughly 15% were observed only once. Less than 2% of the sample belongs to the ten largest clones.

The chain uses TRBV4-2 and TRBJ1-6; the D gene cannot be named for sure. The TCR sequence derives from a woman younger than 45 with alopecia areata. Some clones in this sample may be carry-over from other donors' samples. The sample consisted of whole blood, taken in connection with sensitization to the hapten diphenylcyclopropenone (DPC). At the DNA level, the sequence is TGTGCCAGCAGCCAAAGGCAGTATAATTCACCCCTCCACTTT. It specifies CASSQRQYNSPLHF.